This T cell receptor (beta chain) was identified during a study of blood T cell repertoires in COVID-19. The CDR3 spans 16 residues. CDR1 LNHNV and CDR2 YYDKDF come from the germline V gene (reference sequence). V was pared by 6 bases and J by 1 base, with 18 bases between. The protocol was immunoSEQ multiplex PCR, while the TCRdb copy is restricted to in-frame clones and leaves out a portion. Among about 300,000 clones listed, just over 85% were seen once. This chain connects TRBV15 to TRBJ1-1; D gene uncertain. The sequence was obtained from a man aged 25-45 years who had recovered from COVID-19. Sequencing was carried out using PBMCs or T cells enriched from blood (not recorded which). The CDR3 coding sequence is TGTGCCACCAGTGACGGACTCTGGGCTGGGAACACTGAAGCTTTCTTT. Translating gives CATSDGLWAGNTEAFF.